The rows below give T cell receptor beta chains drawn from one sample of a study of beta chain features in type 1 diabetes. Some clones are missing from TCRdb's copy, which holds only in-frame ones; the method was immunoSEQ multiplex PCR. The sample yields about 140,000 clones, 6.9% seen once. The sequencing input was central memory CD4+ T cells from blood. These TCRs come from a woman aged 30 to 39 in good health. Each CDR3 is given with its conserved first and last residue.

v_gene: TRBV7-9; j_gene: TRBJ2-3; CDR3aa: CASRPSTLGGTDTQYF
v_gene: TRBV7-7; j_gene: TRBJ2-5; CDR3aa: CASSFPGRQETQYF
v_gene: TRBV6-5; j_gene: TRBJ2-1; CDR3aa: CASRRDRTYNEQFF
v_gene: TRBV28; j_gene: TRBJ2-5; CDR3aa: CASSPSQGSGTQYF
v_gene: TRBV15; j_gene: TRBJ2-5; CDR3aa: CATSRATSGGETQYF
v_gene: TRBV4-3; j_gene: -; CDR3aa: CASSQDRGLEQYF
v_gene: TRBV4-2; j_gene: TRBJ2-1; CDR3aa: CASSRDFYNEQFF
v_gene: TRBV7-2; j_gene: TRBJ1-5; CDR3aa: CASSFQGNQPQHF
v_gene: TRBV5-6; j_gene: TRBJ2-1; CDR3aa: CASSLELAGDLSNEQFF
v_gene: TRBV7-9; j_gene: TRBJ2-3; CDR3aa: CASSPRISSGTTDTQYF
v_gene: TRBV2; j_gene: TRBJ2-2; CDR3aa: CASSEEGGSTGELFF
v_gene: TRBV7-3; j_gene: TRBJ2-5; CDR3aa: CASSQTYREVMREDEEETQYF
v_gene: TRBV5-1; j_gene: TRBJ2-7; CDR3aa: CASSEQGSIDEQYF
v_gene: TRBV5-1; j_gene: TRBJ1-1; CDR3aa: CASSLAGGNTEAFF
v_gene: TRBV28; j_gene: TRBJ2-7; CDR3aa: CASSWQGARSYEQYF
v_gene: TRBV15; j_gene: -; CDR3aa: CATSRPGQDSPYEQYF
v_gene: TRBV28; j_gene: TRBJ2-6; CDR3aa: CASRDSGANVLTF
v_gene: TRBV28; j_gene: TRBJ2-3; CDR3aa: CASSSRGGVTDTQYF
v_gene: TRBV4-2; j_gene: TRBJ1-2; CDR3aa: CASSQDGTVNYGYTF
v_gene: TRBV29-1; j_gene: TRBJ1-5; CDR3aa: CSVETGNSNQPQHF
v_gene: TRBV7-3; j_gene: TRBJ2-3; CDR3aa: CASSLTGRYGRASTDTQYF
v_gene: TRBV30; j_gene: TRBJ2-5; CDR3aa: CAWNGGGETQYF
v_gene: TRBV5-1; j_gene: TRBJ2-1; CDR3aa: CASSFDLAGADNEQFF
v_gene: TRBV30; j_gene: TRBJ2-7; CDR3aa: CAWRRQGSNEQYF
v_gene: TRBV7-9; j_gene: TRBJ2-6; CDR3aa: CASSPPRRSSGANVLTF
v_gene: TRBV7-9; j_gene: TRBJ1-1; CDR3aa: CASSLNGQGVSAFF
v_gene: TRBV30; j_gene: TRBJ1-1; CDR3aa: CAWKGQGYTEAFF
v_gene: TRBV7-2; j_gene: TRBJ2-7; CDR3aa: CASSFGVFYEQYF
v_gene: TRBV5-1; j_gene: TRBJ2-5; CDR3aa: CASSHGLAQETQYF
v_gene: TRBV5-1; j_gene: TRBJ1-1; CDR3aa: CASSFGQGAGGTEAFF
v_gene: TRBV5-1; j_gene: TRBJ2-6; CDR3aa: CATKFGAASSGANVLTF
v_gene: TRBV10-3; j_gene: TRBJ2-1; CDR3aa: CAIRQGFVDNEQFF
v_gene: TRBV29-1; j_gene: TRBJ2-2; CDR3aa: CSVARTGGVGTGELFF
v_gene: TRBV5-8; j_gene: TRBJ2-7; CDR3aa: CASSVASGFSYEQYF
v_gene: TRBV5-8; j_gene: TRBJ2-3; CDR3aa: CASSRQSAVSTDTQYF
v_gene: TRBV18; j_gene: TRBJ2-3; CDR3aa: CASSPPSSADTQYF
v_gene: TRBV11-2; j_gene: TRBJ2-5; CDR3aa: CASSRGGTPTQETQYF
v_gene: TRBV11-3; j_gene: TRBJ2-3; CDR3aa: CASSLDSSSTQYF
v_gene: TRBV27; j_gene: TRBJ2-7; CDR3aa: CASMIAGGMEQYF
v_gene: TRBV5-6; j_gene: TRBJ1-2; CDR3aa: CASSFGQSNYGYTF
v_gene: TRBV6-5; j_gene: TRBJ2-7; CDR3aa: CAVRSGPRYEQYF
v_gene: TRBV6-6; j_gene: TRBJ1-5; CDR3aa: CASLSVGGQTNQPQHF
v_gene: TRBV2; j_gene: TRBJ2-2; CDR3aa: CASRAGAGELFF
v_gene: TRBV4-2; j_gene: TRBJ1-1; CDR3aa: CASSQGFGQFTEAFF
v_gene: TRBV28; j_gene: TRBJ2-1; CDR3aa: CASSPQHNEQFF
v_gene: TRBV4-1; j_gene: TRBJ2-1; CDR3aa: CASSQASARYNEQFF
v_gene: TRBV5-4; j_gene: TRBJ1-4; CDR3aa: CASSLRRTGGLEKLFF
v_gene: TRBV7-2; j_gene: TRBJ2-3; CDR3aa: CASSPRRADTQYF
v_gene: TRBV29-1; j_gene: TRBJ1-2; CDR3aa: CSVGGGRGGYTF